A single sample gave rise to the 21 T cell receptor beta chains below, sequenced in a study of T-cell reconstitution after alpha-beta-depleted transplantation in children. Using unique molecular identifiers, the investigators prepared the TCRbeta library. One entry per CDR3 protein, called by TCRdb with MiXCR from the PCR reads. There are 200,000 or so distinct CDR3 sequences in the sample; approximately 6% occur only once, and roughly 4.7% lies in the top ten. The material was PBMCs, obtained before TCRalphabeta/CD19-depleted stem cell transplant. These receptors all stem from a girl under three years old with combined immunodeficiency, due to receive a stem cell transplant.

This clonotype was seen at least ten times. The chain joins TRBV12-3 or TRBV12-4 to TRBJ2-1; unclear D gene. This CDR3 comprises 16 residues. V was pared by 5 bases and J by 2 bases, with 16 bases between. The CDR3 DNA is TGTGCCAGCAGTCCATTGTGGCCAAAGGCCTACAATGAGCAGTTCTTC. Amino acids: CASSPLWPKAYNEQFF.

This clonotype was found many times. This chain connects TRBV12-3 or TRBV12-4 to TRBJ2-5, with unresolved D. The CDR3 totals 14 residues. Trimming removed 5 bases at V and 5 bases at J, with 15 bases between. DNA for the CDR3: TGTGCCAGCAGTCAGGACCGGAATGGGGAGACCCAGTACTTC. Its translation: CASSQDRNGETQYF.

This clonotype was seen ten or more times. The rearrangement links TRBV7-8 to TRBJ1-5; D is undetermined. The germline CDR1 and CDR2 sequences are SGHVS and FQNEAQ. The CDR3 is made up of 16 amino acids. Trimming pared 5 bases from V and 2 bases from J, leaving 16 bases between. The CDR3 protein is CASSPSEGFGNQPQHF. The DNA of the CDR3 is TGTGCCAGCAGCCCTAGTGAGGGATTTGGCAATCAGCCCCAGCATTTT. Looking up the rest from reference TRBV7-8 and TRBJ1-5 gives the full variable domain: GAGVSQSPRYKVAKRGQDVALRCDPISGHVSLFWYQQALGQGPEFLTYFQNEAQLDKSGLPSDRFFAERPEGSVSTLKIQRTQQEDSAVYLCASSPSEGFGNQPQHFGDGTRLSIL.

This clonotype was recorded a few times. The genes are TRBV3-1 and TRBJ1-5, with D perhaps TRBD1 (5 bases). Per the germline V gene, CDR1 is LGHDT and CDR2 is YNNKEL (reference sequence). This CDR3 is 14 amino acids long. V was cut by 4 bases and J by 2 bases, with 9 bases left in between. The CDR3 region has the DNA TGTGCCAGCAGCCGGGGACCGGGCAATCAGCCCCAGCATTTT. Its translation: CASSRGPGNQPQHF.

This clonotype was observed many times. Compared with germline, one end of the junction differs, possibly owing to a read error. This chain uses TRBV27 with TRBJ2-3; 7 bases map to TRBD1. From germline, CDR1 is MNHEY and CDR2 SMNVEV (reference sequence). There are 14 residues in the CDR3. CDR3 in DNA: TGCGCCAGCAGCTTTGGACAGGCCACAGATACGCAGTATTTT. Translated, it gives CASSFGQATDTQYF.

Many counts were recorded for this clonotype. The chain couples TRBV29-1 to TRBJ2-3; 14 bases are a match to TRBD2. From germline, CDR1 is SQVTM and CDR2 ANQGSEA. The CDR3 sequence is 15 residues long. Trimming took 6 bases from V and 5 from J; bases not matched to a gene: 7. The CDR3 reads CSVSTSGGAIDTQYF. CDR3 DNA: TGCAGCGTCTCGACTAGCGGGGGGGCCATAGATACGCAGTATTTT.

In this sample, this clonotype turned up many times. The V gene is TRBV12-3 or TRBV12-4, the J gene TRBJ2-5; TRBD2 aligns across 9 bases. With 7 bases clipped from V and 2 bases from J, the junction kept 11 bases outside the gene matches. CDR3 size: 16 residues. The CDR3 protein is CASNTGTSRIQETQYF. The CDR3 bases are TGTGCCAGCAACACCGGGACTAGCCGTATTCAAGAGACCCAGTACTTC.

This clonotype has ten or more counts. The chain recombines TRBV4-3 with TRBJ2-3; maybe TRBD1 (5 bases). Trimming removed 0 bases at V and 8 bases at J, with 18 bases between. The CDR3 is 16 amino acids. Germline V CDR1 and CDR2: LGHNA, YSLEER. The CDR3: CASSQEVGVRQGTQYF. DNA of the CDR3: TGCGCCAGCAGCCAAGAAGTAGGAGTCCGTCAGGGTACGCAGTATTTT.

This clonotype was seen at least ten times. The chain is built from TRBV10-3 and TRBJ2-1; TRBD2 agrees at 10 bases. V lost 3 bases and J lost 9; bases outside the gene matches: 5. The CDR3 runs to 14 residues. Germline V CDR1 and CDR2: ENHRY, SYGVKD. The CDR3 is CAISEPGTSVEQFF. Written as DNA, the CDR3 is TGTGCCATCAGTGAACCCGGGACTAGCGTTGAGCAGTTCTTC.

This clonotype was observed many times. The chain joins TRBV5-1 to TRBJ2-1, with unresolved D. The CDR3 spans 13 residues. V was shortened by 1 base and J by 4 bases, with 6 bases between the two germline ends. CDR1 is SGHRS and CDR2 is YFSETQ in the germline V gene. CDR3 coding DNA: TGCGCCAGCAGCTTGATGGGTTACAATGAGCAGTTCTTC. This translates into CASSLMGYNEQFF.

On this clonotype itself: Just one base apart from a much larger clone, this may be a read error. This chain links TRBV7-9 with TRBJ2-7; D remains ambiguous. Germline V CDR1 and CDR2: SEHNR, FQNEAQ (reference sequence). CDR3 length: 14 residues. V lost 3 bases to trimming and J lost 3 bases, with 12 bases between them. CDR3 nucleotide sequence: TGTGCCAGCAGCTTCGAAGCCGGAGACTACGAGCAGTACTTC. Translation: CASSFEAGDYEQYF.

In this sample, this clonotype turned up many times. The CDR3 is CATSDRDSRGYTF. DNA of the CDR3: TGTGCCACCAGTGATCGGGACTCAAGGGGCTACACCTTC. The rearrangement links TRBV24-1 to TRBJ1-2; tentatively, D is TRBD1 (5 bases). CDR3 size: 13 residues. CDR1 and CDR2 (germline): KGHDR, SFDVKD. Between the trimmed V and J ends, which lost 3 bases and 8 bases, there was a span of 12 bases.

This clonotype was seen ten or more times. CDR3 nucleotide sequence: TGTGCCAGCAGCCCGAGGGCTAGCGGGAGTATATCCTACAATGAGCAGTTCTTC. Its translation: CASSPRASGSISYNEQFF. The chain carries TRBV7-6 and TRBJ2-1; the match to TRBD2 covers 10 bases. In germline, CDR1 is SGHVS, CDR2 FNYEAQ. This CDR3 has 18 residues. Germline trimming cut 5 bases from V and 1 base from J; bases unmatched to any gene: 11. The full variable domain, with the rest looked up from reference TRBV7-6 and TRBJ2-1, is GAGVSQSPRYKVTKRGQDVALRCDPISGHVSLYWYRQALGQGPEFLTYFNYEAQQDKSGLPNDRFSAERPEGSISTLTIQRTEQRDSAMYRCASSPRASGSISYNEQFFGPGTRLTVL.

This clonotype was seen many times. This chain joins TRBV20-1 and TRBJ2-3; 8 bases are a match to TRBD2. Germline CDR1 DFQATT, CDR2 SNEGSKA (reference sequence). The J segment lost 6 bases and the V segment lost 1 base, leaving 15 bases of the junction unmatched. The CDR3 consists of 17 residues. This CDR3 is CSARGRNPGTSPDTQYF. CDR3 DNA: TGCAGTGCTAGAGGACGCAACCCCGGGACTAGTCCGGATACGCAGTATTTT.

This clonotype was seen repeatedly, ten times or more. This sequence joins TRBV20-1 and TRBJ2-1; a possible D gene is TRBD2 (6 bases). This CDR3 region has 13 residues. CDR1 DFQATT and CDR2 SNEGSKA come from the germline V gene (reference sequence). Trimming stripped 3 bases from V and 4 bases from J, with 10 bases between. CDR3 sequence: CSARLRGYNEQFF. The CDR3 region has the DNA TGCAGTGCTAGGTTGCGGGGTTACAATGAGCAGTTCTTC.

This chain connects TRBV20-1 to TRBJ2-1; perhaps TRBD2 as D (5 bases). Deletions cut 6 bases from V and 1 base from J, with 19 bases between. This CDR3 comprises 16 residues. Germline V gene lookup returns CDR1 DFQATT and CDR2 SNEGSKA (reference sequence). CDR3 DNA sequence: TGCAGTGCGAGATCCATCTTAGCGTCTTCCTACAATGAGCAGTTCTTC. It yields the protein CSARSILASSYNEQFF.

This clonotype was seen at least ten times. The chain links TRBV2 to TRBJ1-6; D is undetermined. Germline V lookup: CDR1 SNHLY, CDR2 FYNNEI. This CDR3 contains 15 residues. The V end was cut by 3 bases, the J end by 9 bases, with 15 bases between. The CDR3 region has the DNA TGTGCCAGCAGTGAGTTTGGGCCTGATGGTTCACCCCTCCACTTT. It translates to CASSEFGPDGSPLHF.

At least ten counts were recorded for this clonotype. CDR3 coding DNA: TGTGCCAGCAGCCAAGTGGAGGCGACTCGGGAAGTCTCTATCTATGGCTACACCTTC. Its protein product is CASSQVEATREVSIYGYTF. The J gene is TRBJ1-2, the V gene TRBV4-2; D unclear. Trimming shortened V by 1 base and J by 4 bases, and 25 bases separated the two germline ends. CDR3 length: 19 amino acids. Germline CDR1 LGHNA, CDR2 YNFKEQ.

This clonotype was counted ten times or more. The gene calls are TRBV12-3 or TRBV12-4 and TRBJ2-3; D is perhaps TRBD2 (7 bases). V was pared by 7 bases and J by 4 bases, with 15 bases between. The CDR3 sequence is 14 residues long. CDR3 sequence: CASTWGGIPDTQYF. The DNA of the CDR3 is TGTGCCAGCACCTGGGGGGGCATCCCAGATACGCAGTATTTT.

This clonotype was found many times. CDR3 sequence reads: CASSHRTGGNEQFF. In nucleotides, the CDR3 is TGCGCCAGCAGCCACAGAACAGGGGGCAATGAGCAGTTCTTC. The V and J genes are TRBV4-3 and TRBJ2-1; 8 positions agree with TRBD1. Unmatched junction bases numbered 4, after V lost 3 bases and J lost 6 bases. Germline CDR1 and CDR2: LGHNA and YSLEER. The CDR3 has 14 residues.

In its sample, this clonotype was seen many times. The gene calls are TRBV20-1 and TRBJ2-5; no definite D call. V gave up 7 bases and J gave up 0 bases, with 6 bases separating them. CDR1 and CDR2 from the germline V gene are DFQATT and SNEGSKA (reference sequence). This CDR3 comprises 11 residues. CDR3 DNA sequence: TGCAGTGGTTCCAACCAAGAGACCCAGTACTTC. Translating gives CSGSNQETQYF.